The 5 T cell receptor beta chains below all came from one sample that was sequenced in a study of CD8+ T cells in alopecia areata. It was cDNA, reverse transcribed from extracted RNA, that served as the sequencing template. Sequencing was performed with immunoSEQ multiplex PCR; in TCRdb, only in-frame clones are kept and a portion is missing. This table holds around 190,000 clones, more than 50% found once. Described treatment: oral pan-JAK inhibitor, 5-10 mg twice daily. Sequencing used CD4+ T cells sorted from blood, obtained at week 24, from a patient treated with tofacitinib. These receptors were obtained from a human donor with alopecia areata.

The chain employs TRBV4-3 and TRBJ2-3; TRBD2 matches 8 bases. The CDR3 totals 15 residues. Germline V gives CDR1 LGHNA, CDR2 YSLEER. The junction had 6 bases not matched to a gene; V was cut back by 3 bases and J by 4 bases. CDR3 loop: CASSHGLAPPDTQYF. The CDR3, as DNA: TGCGCCAGCAGCCACGGACTAGCCCCCCCAGATACGCAGTATTTT.

J is TRBJ2-5 and V is TRBV5-1; the match to TRBD2 covers 8 bases. Germline loops: CDR1 SGHRS, CDR2 YFSETQ. Trimming cost V 7 bases and J 1 base; bases outside gene matches: 6. The CDR3 consists of 14 residues. The DNA for the CDR3 is TGCGCCAGCGCGGACGGGGGGGCCCAAGAGACCCAGTACTTC. Its translation: CASADGGAQETQYF.

The chain couples TRBV29-1 to TRBJ1-2; unclear D gene. The CDR3 covers 14 residues. The germline gives CDR1 SQVTM, CDR2 ANQGSEA. V was shortened by 7 bases and J by 5 bases, with 20 bases between the two germline ends. CDR3 DNA: TGCAGCGCCGCAAACGGAGGAGGTGATTATGGCTACACCTTC. Its translation: CSAANGGGDYGYTF.

There are a few counts of this clone. The chain employs TRBV15 and TRBJ2-5, with D possibly being TRBD2 (5 bases). This CDR3 is 17 amino acids long. V gave up 0 bases and J gave up 2 bases, with 16 bases separating them. CDR1 and CDR2 (germline): LNHNV, YYDKDF (reference sequence). The CDR3 loop reads CATSRDLLDRRQETQYF. As DNA, the CDR3 is TGTGCCACCAGCAGAGATTTACTAGATCGACGTCAAGAGACCCAGTACTTC.

V and J are TRBV6-5 and TRBJ2-7, with 10 bases matching TRBD2. Germline values: CDR1 MNHEY, CDR2 SVGAGI. The length of the CDR3 is 13 residues. V dropped 7 bases and J dropped 5; count of bases not matched to a gene: 5. The CDR3 DNA is TGTGCCAGCATGTCTAGCGGGGGTGACGAGCAGTACTTC. Amino acids: CASMSSGGDEQYF.